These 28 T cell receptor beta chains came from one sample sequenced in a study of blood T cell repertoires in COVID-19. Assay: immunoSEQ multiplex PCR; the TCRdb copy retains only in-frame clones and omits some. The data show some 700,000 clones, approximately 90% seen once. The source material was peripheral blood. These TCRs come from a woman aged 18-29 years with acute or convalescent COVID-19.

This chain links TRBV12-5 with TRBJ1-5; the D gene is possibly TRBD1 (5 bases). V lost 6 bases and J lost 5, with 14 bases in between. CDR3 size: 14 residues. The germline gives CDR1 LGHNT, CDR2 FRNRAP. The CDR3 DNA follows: TGTGCTAGTGGCCTGGACACGTCTTATCAGCCCCAGCATTTT. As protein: CASGLDTSYQPQHF.

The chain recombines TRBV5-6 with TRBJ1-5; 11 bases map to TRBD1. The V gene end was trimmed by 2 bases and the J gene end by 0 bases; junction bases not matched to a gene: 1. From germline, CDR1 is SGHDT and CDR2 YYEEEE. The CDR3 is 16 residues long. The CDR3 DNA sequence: TGTGCCAGCAGCTTCGGGACAGGGGGTAGCAATCAGCCCCAGCATTTT. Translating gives CASSFGTGGSNQPQHF.

The CDR3 here is CASSPDGNQPQHF. CDR3 nucleotides: TGTGCCAGCAGTCCCGACGGGAATCAGCCCCAGCATTTT. The chain is built from TRBV3-1 (or the pseudogene TRBV3-2) and TRBJ1-5; D is undetermined. The V end lost 6 bases, the J end lost 4 bases, and 10 bases lay between the germline ends. This CDR3 comprises 13 residues. Germline CDR1 is LGHDT and CDR2 is YNNKEL (reference sequence).

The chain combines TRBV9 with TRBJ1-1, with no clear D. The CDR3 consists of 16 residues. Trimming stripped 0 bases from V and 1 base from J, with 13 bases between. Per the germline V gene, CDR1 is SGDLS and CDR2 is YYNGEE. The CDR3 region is CASSVAPSSGNTEAFF. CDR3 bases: TGTGCCAGCAGCGTAGCCCCTTCCTCCGGGAACACTGAAGCTTTCTTT.

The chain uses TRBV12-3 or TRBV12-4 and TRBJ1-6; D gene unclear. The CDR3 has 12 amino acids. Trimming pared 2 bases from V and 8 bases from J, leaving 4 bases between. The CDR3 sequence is CASSLPDSPLHF. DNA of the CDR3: TGTGCCAGCAGTTTACCCGATTCACCCCTCCACTTT.

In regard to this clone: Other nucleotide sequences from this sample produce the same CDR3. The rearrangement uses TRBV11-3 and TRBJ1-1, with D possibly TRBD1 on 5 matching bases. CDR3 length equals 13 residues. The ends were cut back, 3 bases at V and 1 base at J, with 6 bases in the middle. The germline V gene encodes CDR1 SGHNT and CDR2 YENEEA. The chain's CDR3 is CASSLGGNTEAFF. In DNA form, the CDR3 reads TGTGCCAGCAGCTTGGGGGGGAACACTGAAGCTTTCTTT.

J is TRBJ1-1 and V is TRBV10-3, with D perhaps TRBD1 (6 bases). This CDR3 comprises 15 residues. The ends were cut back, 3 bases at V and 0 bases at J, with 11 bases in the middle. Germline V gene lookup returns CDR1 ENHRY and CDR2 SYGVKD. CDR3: CAISDRGGMNTEAFF. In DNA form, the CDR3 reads TGTGCCATCAGTGACAGGGGCGGTATGAACACTGAAGCTTTCTTT.

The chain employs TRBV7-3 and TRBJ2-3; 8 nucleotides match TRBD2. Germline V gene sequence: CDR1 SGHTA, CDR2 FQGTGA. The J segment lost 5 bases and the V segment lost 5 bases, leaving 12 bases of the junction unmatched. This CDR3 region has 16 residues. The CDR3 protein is CASSPIAGLVGDTQYF. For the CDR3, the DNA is TGTGCCAGCAGCCCAATAGCGGGGCTGGTCGGAGATACGCAGTATTTT.

CDR3 loop: CASSPGLYSPLHF. Here the CDR3 DNA reads TGTGCCAGCAGCCCCGGACTCTATTCACCCCTCCACTTT. V usage is TRBV6-5 and J usage is TRBJ1-6; D not certain. V lost 6 bases and J lost 8, with 11 bases in between. CDR1 is MNHEY and CDR2 is SVGAGI in the germline V gene. The CDR3 has 13 amino acids.

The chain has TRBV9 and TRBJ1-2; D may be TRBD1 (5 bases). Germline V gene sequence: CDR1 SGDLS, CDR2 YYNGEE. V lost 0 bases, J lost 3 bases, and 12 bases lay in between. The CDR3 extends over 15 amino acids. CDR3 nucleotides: TGTGCCAGCAGCGTAGGGTGGGGCTTGGACTATGGCTACACCTTC. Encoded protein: CASSVGWGLDYGYTF.

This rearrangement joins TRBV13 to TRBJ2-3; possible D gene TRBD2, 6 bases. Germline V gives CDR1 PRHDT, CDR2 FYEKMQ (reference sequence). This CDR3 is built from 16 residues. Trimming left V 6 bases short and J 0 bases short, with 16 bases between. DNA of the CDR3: TGTGCCAGCAGGGGTCCGGGGGTCTTGAGCACAGATACGCAGTATTTT. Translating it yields CASRGPGVLSTDTQYF.

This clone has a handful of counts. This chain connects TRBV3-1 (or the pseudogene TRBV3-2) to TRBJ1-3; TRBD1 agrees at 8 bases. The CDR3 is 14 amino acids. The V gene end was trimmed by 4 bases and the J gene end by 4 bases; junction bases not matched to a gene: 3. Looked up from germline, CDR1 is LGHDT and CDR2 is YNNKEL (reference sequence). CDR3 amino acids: CASSLGTGGNTIYF. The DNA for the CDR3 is TGTGCCAGCAGCCTCGGGACAGGCGGAAACACCATATATTTT.

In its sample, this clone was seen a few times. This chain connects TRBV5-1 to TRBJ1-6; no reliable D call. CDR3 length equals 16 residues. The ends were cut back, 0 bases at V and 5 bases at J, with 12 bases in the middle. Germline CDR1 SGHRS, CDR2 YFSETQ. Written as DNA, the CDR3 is TGCGCCAGCAGCTTGGGGGAGATCATGCATAATTCACCCCTCCACTTT. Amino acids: CASSLGEIMHNSPLHF.

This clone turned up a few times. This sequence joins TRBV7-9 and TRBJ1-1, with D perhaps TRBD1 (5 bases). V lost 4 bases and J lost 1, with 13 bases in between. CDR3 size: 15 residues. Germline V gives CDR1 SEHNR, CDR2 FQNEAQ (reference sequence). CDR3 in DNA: TGTGCCAGCAGCTACCAGACAGTAACGAACACTGAAGCTTTCTTT. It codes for CASSYQTVTNTEAFF.

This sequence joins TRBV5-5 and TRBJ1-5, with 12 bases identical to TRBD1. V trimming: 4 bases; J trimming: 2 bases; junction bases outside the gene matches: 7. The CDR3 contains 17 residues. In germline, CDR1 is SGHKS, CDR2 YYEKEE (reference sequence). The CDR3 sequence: CASSAGQGARGNQPQHF. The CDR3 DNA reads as TGTGCCAGCAGCGCGGGACAGGGGGCAAGAGGCAATCAGCCCCAGCATTTT.

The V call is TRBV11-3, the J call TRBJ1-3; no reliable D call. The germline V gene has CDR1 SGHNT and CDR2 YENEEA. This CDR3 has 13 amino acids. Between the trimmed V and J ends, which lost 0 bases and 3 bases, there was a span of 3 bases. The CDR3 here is CASSLDSGNTIYF. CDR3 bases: TGTGCCAGCAGCTTAGATAGTGGAAACACCATATATTTT. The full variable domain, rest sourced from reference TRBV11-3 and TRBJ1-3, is EAGVVQSPRYKIIEKKQPVAFWCNPISGHNTLYWYLQNLGQGPELLIRYENEEAVDDSQLPKDRFSAERLKGVDSTLKIQPAELGDSAVYLCASSLDSGNTIYFGEGSWLTVV.

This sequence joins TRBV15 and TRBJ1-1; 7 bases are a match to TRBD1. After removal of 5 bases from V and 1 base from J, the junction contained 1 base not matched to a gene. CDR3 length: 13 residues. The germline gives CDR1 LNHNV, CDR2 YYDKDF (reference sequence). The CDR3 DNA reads TGTGCCACCAGCCGGGACAGGAACACTGAAGCTTTCTTT. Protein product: CATSRDRNTEAFF.

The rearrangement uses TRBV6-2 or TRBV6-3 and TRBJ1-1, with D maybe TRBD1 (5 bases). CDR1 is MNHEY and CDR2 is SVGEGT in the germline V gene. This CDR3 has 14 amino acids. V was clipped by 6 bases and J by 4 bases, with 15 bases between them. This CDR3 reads CASSSGDRGTEAFF. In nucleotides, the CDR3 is TGTGCCAGCAGCTCGGGGGATAGGGGCACTGAAGCTTTCTTT.

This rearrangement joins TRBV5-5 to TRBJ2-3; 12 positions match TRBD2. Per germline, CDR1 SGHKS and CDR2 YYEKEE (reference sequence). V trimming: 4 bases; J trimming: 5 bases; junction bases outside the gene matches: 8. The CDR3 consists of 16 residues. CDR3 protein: CASSPPRTSGEDTQYF. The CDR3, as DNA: TGTGCCAGCAGCCCCCCTAGGACTAGCGGGGAAGATACGCAGTATTTT.

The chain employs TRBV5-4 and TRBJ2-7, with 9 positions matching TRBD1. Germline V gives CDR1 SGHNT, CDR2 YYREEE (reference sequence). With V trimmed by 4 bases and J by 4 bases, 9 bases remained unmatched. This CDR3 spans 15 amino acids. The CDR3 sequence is CASSKIGTGLYEQYF. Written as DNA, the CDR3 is TGTGCCAGCAGCAAAATCGGGACAGGGCTATACGAGCAGTACTTC. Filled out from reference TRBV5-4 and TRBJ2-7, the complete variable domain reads ETGVTQSPTHLIKTRGQQVTLRCSSQSGHNTVSWYQQALGQGPQFIFQYYREEENGRGNFPPRFSGLQFPNYSSELNVNALELDDSALYLCASSKIGTGLYEQYFGPGTRLTVT.

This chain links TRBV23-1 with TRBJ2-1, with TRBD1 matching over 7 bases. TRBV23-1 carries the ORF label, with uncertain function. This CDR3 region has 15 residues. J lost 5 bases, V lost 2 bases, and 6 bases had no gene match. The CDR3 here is CASSQRGDRDNEQFF. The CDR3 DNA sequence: TGCGCCAGCAGTCAAAGGGGCGACAGGGACAATGAGCAGTTCTTC.

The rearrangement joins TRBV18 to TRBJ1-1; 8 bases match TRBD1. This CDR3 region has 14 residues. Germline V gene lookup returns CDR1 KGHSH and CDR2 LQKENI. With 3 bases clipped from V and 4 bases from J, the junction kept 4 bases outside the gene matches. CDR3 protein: CASSPTGESTEAFF. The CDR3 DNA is TGTGCCAGCTCACCGACAGGGGAGAGCACTGAAGCTTTCTTT.

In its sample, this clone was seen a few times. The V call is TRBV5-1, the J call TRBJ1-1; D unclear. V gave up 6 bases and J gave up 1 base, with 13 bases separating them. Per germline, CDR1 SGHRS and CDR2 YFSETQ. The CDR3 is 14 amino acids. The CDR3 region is CASTSLTGNTEAFF. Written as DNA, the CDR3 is TGCGCCAGCACCTCATTGACGGGGAACACTGAAGCTTTCTTT.

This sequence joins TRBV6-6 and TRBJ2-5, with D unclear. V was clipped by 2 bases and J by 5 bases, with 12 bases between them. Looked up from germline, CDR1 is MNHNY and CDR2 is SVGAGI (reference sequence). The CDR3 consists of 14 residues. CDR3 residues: CASSYTNKRETQYF. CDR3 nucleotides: TGTGCCAGCAGTTACACCAACAAGAGGGAGACCCAGTACTTC.

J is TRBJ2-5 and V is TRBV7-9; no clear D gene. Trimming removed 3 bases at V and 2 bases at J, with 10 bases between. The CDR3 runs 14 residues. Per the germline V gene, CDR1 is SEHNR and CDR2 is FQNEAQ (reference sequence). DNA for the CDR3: TGTGCCAGCAGCTTTACAGTAAATCAAGAGACCCAGTACTTC. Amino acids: CASSFTVNQETQYF.

The CDR3 loop is CASSQEGALRDRRNSPLHF. CDR3 sequence (DNA): TGCGCCAGCAGCCAAGAAGGGGCCCTTAGGGACAGGAGAAATTCACCCCTCCACTTT. The chain has TRBV4-1 and TRBJ1-6; 8 bases match TRBD1. The CDR3 is 19 residues long. V lost 0 bases, J lost 7 bases, and 14 bases stayed unmatched. Germline loops: CDR1 MGHRA, CDR2 YSYEKL.

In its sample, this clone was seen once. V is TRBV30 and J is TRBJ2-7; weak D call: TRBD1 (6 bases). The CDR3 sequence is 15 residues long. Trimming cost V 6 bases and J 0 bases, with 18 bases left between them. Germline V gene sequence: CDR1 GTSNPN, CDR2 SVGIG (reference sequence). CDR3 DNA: TGTGCCTGTATAGTAGGACAGAAAGCCTCCTACGAGCAGTACTTC. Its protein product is CACIVGQKASYEQYF.

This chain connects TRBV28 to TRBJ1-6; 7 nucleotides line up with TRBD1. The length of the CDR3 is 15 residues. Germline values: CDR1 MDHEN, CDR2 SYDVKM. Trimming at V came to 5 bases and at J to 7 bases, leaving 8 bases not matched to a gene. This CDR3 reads CASSRGDRDNSPLHF. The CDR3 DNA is TGTGCCAGCAGTAGAGGTGACAGGGACAATTCACCCCTCCACTTT.